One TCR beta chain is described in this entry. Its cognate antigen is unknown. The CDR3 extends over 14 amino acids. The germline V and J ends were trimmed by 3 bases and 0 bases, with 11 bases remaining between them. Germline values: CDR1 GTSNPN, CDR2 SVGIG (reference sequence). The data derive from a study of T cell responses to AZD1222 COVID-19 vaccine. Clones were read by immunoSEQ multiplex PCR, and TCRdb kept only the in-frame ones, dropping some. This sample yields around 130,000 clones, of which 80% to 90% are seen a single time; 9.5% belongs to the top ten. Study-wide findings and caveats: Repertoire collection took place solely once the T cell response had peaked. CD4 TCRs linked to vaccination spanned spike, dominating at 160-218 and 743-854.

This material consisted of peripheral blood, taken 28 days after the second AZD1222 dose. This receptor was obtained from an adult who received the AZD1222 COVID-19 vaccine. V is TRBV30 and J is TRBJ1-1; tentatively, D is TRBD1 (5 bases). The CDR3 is CAWSRDAVNTEAFF. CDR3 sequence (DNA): TGTGCCTGGAGCAGGGATGCAGTGAACACTGAAGCTTTCTTT.